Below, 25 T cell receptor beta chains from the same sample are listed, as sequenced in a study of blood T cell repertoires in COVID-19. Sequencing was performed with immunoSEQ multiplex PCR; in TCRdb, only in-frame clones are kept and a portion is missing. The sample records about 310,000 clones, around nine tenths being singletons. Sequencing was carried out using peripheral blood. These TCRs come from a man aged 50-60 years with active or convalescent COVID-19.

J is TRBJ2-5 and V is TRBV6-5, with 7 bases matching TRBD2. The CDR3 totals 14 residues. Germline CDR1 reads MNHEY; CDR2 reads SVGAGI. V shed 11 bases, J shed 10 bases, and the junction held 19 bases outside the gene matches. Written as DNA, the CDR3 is TGTGCCGGCCGGGGAGGAGCGGGAAGGGAGGGCCAGTACTTC. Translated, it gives CAGRGGAGREGQYF.

CDR3 nucleotides: TGTGCCAGCAGCTTCCGGTCCCACACAGATACGCAGTATTTT. This gives the protein CASSFRSHTDTQYF. The genes are TRBV7-9 and TRBJ2-3; D gene unclear. V was pared by 3 bases and J by 2 bases, with 9 bases between. The germline V gene encodes CDR1 SEHNR and CDR2 FQNEAQ (reference sequence). The CDR3 is 14 residues long.

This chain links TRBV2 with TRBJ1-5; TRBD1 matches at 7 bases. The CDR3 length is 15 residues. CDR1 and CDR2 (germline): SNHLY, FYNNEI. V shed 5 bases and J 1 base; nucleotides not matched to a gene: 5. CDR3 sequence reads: CASSRQGLSNQPQHF. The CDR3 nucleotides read TGTGCCAGCAGTAGACAGGGATTGAGCAATCAGCCCCAGCATTTT.

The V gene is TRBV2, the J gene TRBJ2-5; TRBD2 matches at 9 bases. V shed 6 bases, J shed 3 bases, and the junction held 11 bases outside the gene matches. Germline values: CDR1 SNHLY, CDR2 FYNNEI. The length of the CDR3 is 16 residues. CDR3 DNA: TGTGCCAGCAGCGTCTTCGGACTAGCGAGGGAAGAGACCCAGTACTTC. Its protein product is CASSVFGLAREETQYF.

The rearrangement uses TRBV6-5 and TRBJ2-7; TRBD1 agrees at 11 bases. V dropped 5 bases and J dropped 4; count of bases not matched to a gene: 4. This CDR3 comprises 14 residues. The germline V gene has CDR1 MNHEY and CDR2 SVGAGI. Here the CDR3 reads CASSRDRGGYEQYF. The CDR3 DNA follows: TGTGCCAGCAGTAGGGACAGGGGGGGATACGAGCAGTACTTC.

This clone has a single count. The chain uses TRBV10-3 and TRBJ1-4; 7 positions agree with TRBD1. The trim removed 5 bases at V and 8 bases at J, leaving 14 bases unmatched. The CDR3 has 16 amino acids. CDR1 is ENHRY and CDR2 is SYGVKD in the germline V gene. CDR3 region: CAISPTGTAVGEKLFF. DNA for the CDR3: TGTGCCATCAGTCCAACCGGGACAGCGGTAGGGGAAAAACTGTTTTTT.

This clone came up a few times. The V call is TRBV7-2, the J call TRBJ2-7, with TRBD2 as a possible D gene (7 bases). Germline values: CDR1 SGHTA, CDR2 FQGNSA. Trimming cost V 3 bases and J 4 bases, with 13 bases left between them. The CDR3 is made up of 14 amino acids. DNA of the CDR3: TGTGCCAGCAGCTTCGGGGGGCCTGTGTACGAGCAGTACTTC. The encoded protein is CASSFGGPVYEQYF.

CDR3 nucleotides: TGTGCCAGCAGCGCGGTCCTCGAGGGTGAAAAACTGTTTTTT. Translating gives CASSAVLEGEKLFF. The J gene is TRBJ1-4, the V gene TRBV9; D unresolved. CDR1 and CDR2 (germline): SGDLS, YYNGEE. With 3 bases removed from V and 7 bases from J, the gap between germline ends came to 13 bases. CDR3 length: 14 residues.

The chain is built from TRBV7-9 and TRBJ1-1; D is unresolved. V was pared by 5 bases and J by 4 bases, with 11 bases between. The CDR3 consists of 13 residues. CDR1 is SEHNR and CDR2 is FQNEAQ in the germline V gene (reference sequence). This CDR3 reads CASSPASSTEAFF. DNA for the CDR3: TGTGCCAGCAGCCCCGCATCGAGCACTGAAGCTTTCTTT.

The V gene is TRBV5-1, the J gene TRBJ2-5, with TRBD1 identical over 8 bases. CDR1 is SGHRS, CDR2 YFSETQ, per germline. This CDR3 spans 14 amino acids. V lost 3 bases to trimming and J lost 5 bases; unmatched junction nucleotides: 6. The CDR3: CASSWQGALETQYF. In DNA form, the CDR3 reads TGCGCCAGCAGCTGGCAGGGGGCGCTGGAGACCCAGTACTTC.

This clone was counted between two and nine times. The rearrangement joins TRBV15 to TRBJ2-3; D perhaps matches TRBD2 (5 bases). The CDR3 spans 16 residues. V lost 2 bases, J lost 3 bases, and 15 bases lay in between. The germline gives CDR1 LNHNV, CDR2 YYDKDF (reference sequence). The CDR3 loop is CATSRPHGEWTDTQYF. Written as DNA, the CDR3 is TGTGCCACCAGCAGACCCCACGGGGAGTGGACAGATACGCAGTATTTT.

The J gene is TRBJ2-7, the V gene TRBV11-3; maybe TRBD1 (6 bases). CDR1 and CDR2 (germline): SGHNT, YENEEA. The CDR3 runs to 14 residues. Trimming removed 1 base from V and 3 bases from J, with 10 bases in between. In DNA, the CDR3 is TGTGCCAGCAGCTTAGGCACAGGGCGCTACGAGCAGTACTTC. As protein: CASSLGTGRYEQYF.

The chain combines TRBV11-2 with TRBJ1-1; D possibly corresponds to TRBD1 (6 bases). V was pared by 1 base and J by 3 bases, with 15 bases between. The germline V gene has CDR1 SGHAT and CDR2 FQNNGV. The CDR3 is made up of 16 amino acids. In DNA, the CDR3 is TGTGCCAGCAGCTTAGGAAGGGGGGGGCGCGACACTGAAGCTTTCTTT. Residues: CASSLGRGGRDTEAFF.

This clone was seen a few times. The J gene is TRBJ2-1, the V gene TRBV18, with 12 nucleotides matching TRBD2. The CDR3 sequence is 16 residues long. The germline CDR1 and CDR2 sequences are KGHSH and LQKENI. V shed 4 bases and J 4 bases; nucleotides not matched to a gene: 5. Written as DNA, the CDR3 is TGTGCCAGCTCACTGGGGACTAGCGGGCGATACAATGAGCAGTTCTTC. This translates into CASSLGTSGRYNEQFF.

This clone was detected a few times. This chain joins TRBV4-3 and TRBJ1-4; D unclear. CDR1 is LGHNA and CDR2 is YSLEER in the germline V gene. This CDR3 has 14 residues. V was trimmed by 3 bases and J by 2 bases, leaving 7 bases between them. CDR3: CASSQRLTNEKLFF. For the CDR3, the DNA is TGCGCCAGCAGCCAGCGGCTGACTAATGAAAAACTGTTTTTT.

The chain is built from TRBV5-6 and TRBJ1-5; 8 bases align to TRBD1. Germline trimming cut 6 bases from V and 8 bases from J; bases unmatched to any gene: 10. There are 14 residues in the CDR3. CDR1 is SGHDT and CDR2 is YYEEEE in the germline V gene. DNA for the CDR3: TGTGCCAGCACCGCTTTGACAGGGGTCGAGCCCCAGCATTTT. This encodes CASTALTGVEPQHF.

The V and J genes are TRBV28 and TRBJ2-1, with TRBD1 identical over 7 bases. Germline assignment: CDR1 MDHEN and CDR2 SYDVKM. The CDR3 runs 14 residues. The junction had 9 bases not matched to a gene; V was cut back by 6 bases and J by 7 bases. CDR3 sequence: CASSKPRQGNEQFF. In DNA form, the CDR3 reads TGTGCCAGCAGCAAACCTCGACAGGGAAATGAGCAGTTCTTC.

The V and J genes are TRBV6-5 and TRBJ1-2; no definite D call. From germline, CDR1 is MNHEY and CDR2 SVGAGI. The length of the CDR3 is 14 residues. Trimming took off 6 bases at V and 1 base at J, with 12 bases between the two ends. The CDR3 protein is CASRLFGVNYGYTF. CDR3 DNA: TGTGCCAGCAGGTTATTCGGGGTTAACTATGGCTACACCTTC.

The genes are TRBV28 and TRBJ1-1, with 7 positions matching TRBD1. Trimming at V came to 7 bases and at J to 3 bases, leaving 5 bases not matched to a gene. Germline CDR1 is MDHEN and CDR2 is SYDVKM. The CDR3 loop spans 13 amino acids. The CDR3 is CASTRQGDTEAFF. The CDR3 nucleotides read TGTGCCAGCACCCGACAGGGAGACACTGAAGCTTTCTTT.

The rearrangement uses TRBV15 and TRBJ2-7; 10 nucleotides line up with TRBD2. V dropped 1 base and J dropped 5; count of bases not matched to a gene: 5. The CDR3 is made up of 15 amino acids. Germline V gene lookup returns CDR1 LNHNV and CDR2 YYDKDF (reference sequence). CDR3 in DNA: TGTGCCACCAGCAGAGGCCGGACTAGCGGAGACGAGCAGTACTTC. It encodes CATSRGRTSGDEQYF.

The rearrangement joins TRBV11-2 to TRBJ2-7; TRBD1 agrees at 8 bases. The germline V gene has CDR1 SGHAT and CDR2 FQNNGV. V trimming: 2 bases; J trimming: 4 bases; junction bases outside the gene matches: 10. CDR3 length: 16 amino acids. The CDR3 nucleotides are TGTGCCAGCAGCTTAATTTACAGGGGGAATTCATACGAGCAGTACTTC. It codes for CASSLIYRGNSYEQYF.

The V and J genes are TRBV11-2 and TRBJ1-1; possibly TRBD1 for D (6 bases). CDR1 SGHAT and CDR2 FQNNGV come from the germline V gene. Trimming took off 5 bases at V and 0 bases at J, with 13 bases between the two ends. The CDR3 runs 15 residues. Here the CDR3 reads CASSLQGWMNTEAFF. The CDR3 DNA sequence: TGTGCCAGCAGCCTACAGGGATGGATGAACACTGAAGCTTTCTTT. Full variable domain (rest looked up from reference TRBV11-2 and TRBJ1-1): EAGVAQSPRYKIIEKRQSVAFWCNPISGHATLYWYQQILGQGPKLLIQFQNNGVVDDSQLPKDRFSAERLKGVDSTLKIQPAKLEDSAVYLCASSLQGWMNTEAFFGQGTRLTVV.

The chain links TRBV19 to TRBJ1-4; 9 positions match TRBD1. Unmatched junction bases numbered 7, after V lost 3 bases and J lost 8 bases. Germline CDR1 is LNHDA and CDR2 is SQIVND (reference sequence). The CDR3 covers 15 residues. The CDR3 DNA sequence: TGTGCCAGTAGTATGCTGGGGGACAGGGAAGAAAAACTGTTTTTT. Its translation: CASSMLGDREEKLFF.

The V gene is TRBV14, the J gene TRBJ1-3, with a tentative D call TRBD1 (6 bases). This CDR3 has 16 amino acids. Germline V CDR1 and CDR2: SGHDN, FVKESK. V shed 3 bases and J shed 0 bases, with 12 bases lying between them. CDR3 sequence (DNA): TGTGCCAGCAGCCAGGACAGTCGGAGCTCTGGAAACACCATATATTTT. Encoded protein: CASSQDSRSSGNTIYF.

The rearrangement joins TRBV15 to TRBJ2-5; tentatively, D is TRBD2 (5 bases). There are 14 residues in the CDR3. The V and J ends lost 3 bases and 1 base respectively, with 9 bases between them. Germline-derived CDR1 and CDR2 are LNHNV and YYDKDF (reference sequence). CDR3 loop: CATSSPGTQETQYF. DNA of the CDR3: TGTGCCACCAGCAGTCCGGGAACCCAAGAGACCCAGTACTTC.